A single sample gave rise to the 19 T cell receptor beta chains below, sequenced in a study of blood T cells in healthy people across ages (dated by TCRdb to between 2014 and 2017). Library construction relied on 5' RACE. The reads were generated on an Illumina HiSeq 2500. The second PCR ran for about 6 to 11 cycles and used a J-beta primer mix along with a sample-barcoded 5' primer. The public sequencing data were trimmed at Q25 with fastp and processed into clonotypes with MiXCR by TCRdb, which kept only in-frame beta chains. Every CDR3 protein is listed once, alongside the most common genes and DNA of its rows. The table for this sample lists fewer than 1,000,000 distinct CDR3 sequences; 46% of them were counted only once. The ten largest clones capture 18% of the sample. Material for sequencing was blood. These receptors were collected from an elderly man in good health.

This clonotype was counted only a few times. J is TRBJ2-5 and V is TRBV7-2, with 14 nucleotides matching TRBD2. This CDR3 is 17 amino acids long. V lost 8 bases, J lost 1 base, and 9 bases stayed unmatched. Germline CDR1 SGHTA, CDR2 FQGNSA. This chain's CDR3 is CASRRLAGGPGQETQYF. The CDR3 region has the DNA TGTGCCAGCCGCAGACTAGCGGGAGGGCCGGGCCAAGAGACCCAGTACTTC.

Remarks on this clonotype: A much larger clone differs by one base, so this may be a read error. This sequence joins TRBV7-2 and TRBJ1-1; D remains unclear. This CDR3 has 13 residues. Trimming removed 3 bases from V and 3 bases from J, with 8 bases in between. The germline CDR1 and CDR2 sequences are SGHTA and FQGNSA. DNA of the CDR3: TGTGCCAGCAGCTTGGTCCGATACACTGAAGCTTTCTTT. This sequence encodes CASSLVRYTEAFF. The complete variable domain, with remaining parts taken from reference TRBV7-2 and TRBJ1-1, reads GAGVSQSPSNKVTEKGKDVELRCDPISGHTALYWYRQSLGQGLEFLIYFQGNSAPDKSGLPSDRFSAERTGGSVSTLTIQRTQQEDSAVYLCASSLVRYTEAFFGQGTRLTVV.

The V gene is TRBV7-2, the J gene TRBJ2-3; 10 bases align to TRBD2. V shed 6 bases and J 5 bases; nucleotides not matched to a gene: 5. Germline assignment: CDR1 SGHTA and CDR2 FQGNSA. The CDR3 contains 14 residues. CDR3 DNA: TGTGCCAGCAGTGAAGCGGGAGGGGGAGATACGCAGTATTTT. This gives the protein CASSEAGGGDTQYF.

The CDR3 loop is CASSPRVGTVRSYGYTF. CDR3 nucleotide sequence: TGTGCCAGCAGTCCCCGGGTTGGGACCGTACGGAGCTATGGCTACACCTTC. V is TRBV12-3 or TRBV12-4 and J is TRBJ1-2; the D gene is possibly TRBD1 (5 bases). This CDR3 has 17 residues. Trimming removed 5 bases from V and 4 bases from J, with 23 bases in between.

This clonotype was recorded a few times. The chain uses TRBV6-4 and TRBJ2-5; D ambiguous. V was shortened by 2 bases and J by 2 bases, with 12 bases between the two germline ends. In germline, CDR1 is MRHNA, CDR2 SNTAGT. The CDR3 consists of 15 residues. The CDR3 here is CASSDRRHLQETQYF. The CDR3 DNA reads as TGTGCCAGCAGTGACCGGAGACATTTACAAGAGACCCAGTACTTC.

The chain links TRBV30 to TRBJ2-7, with a possible D match to TRBD2 (6 bases). Germline values: CDR1 GTSNPN, CDR2 SVGIG (reference sequence). V lost 3 bases, J lost 2 bases, and 14 bases lay in between. The CDR3 is made up of 14 amino acids. The CDR3 bases are TGTGCCTGGAGAGGGACTTTCTATCCCTACGAGCAGTACTTC. As protein: CAWRGTFYPYEQYF. Drawing the rest from reference TRBV30 and TRBJ2-7, the complete variable domain is SQTIHQWPATLVQPVGSPLSLECTVEGTSNPNLYWYRQAAGRGLQLLFYSVGIGQISSEVPQNLSASRPQDRQFILSSKKLLLSDSGFYLCAWRGTFYPYEQYFGPGTRLTVT.

This chain uses TRBV7-2 with TRBJ2-3; D gene ambiguous. Between the trimmed V and J ends, which lost 1 base and 2 bases, there was a span of 13 bases. The CDR3 is 16 amino acids. The germline V gene has CDR1 SGHTA and CDR2 FQGNSA. This CDR3 reads CASSLVLALFTDTQYF. The CDR3 nucleotides read TGTGCCAGCAGCTTAGTATTGGCCTTGTTCACAGATACGCAGTATTTT.

This clonotype was seen a handful of times. The chain has TRBV20-1 and TRBJ2-1; 7 bases agree with TRBD1. Germline V CDR1 and CDR2: DFQATT, SNEGSKA (reference sequence). CDR3 length: 16 residues. Losses at the gene ends were 5 bases for V and 1 base for J; bases not matched to a gene: 11. The CDR3 loop is CSASDHQGDSYNEQFF. Written as DNA, the CDR3 is TGCAGTGCTTCCGACCACCAGGGGGATTCCTACAATGAGCAGTTCTTC.

The gene calls are TRBV18 and TRBJ2-5; 8 positions agree with TRBD2. Trimming took 4 bases from V and 5 from J; bases not matched to a gene: 6. The CDR3 is 14 residues long. The germline CDR1 and CDR2 sequences are KGHSH and LQKENI. CDR3 nucleotides: TGTGCCAGCTCACGGGGACTAGATGTGGAGACCCAGTACTTC. Protein sequence: CASSRGLDVETQYF.

In the case of this clonotype: A much bigger clone sits one base away, suggesting this may be a read error. This chain uses TRBV20-1 with TRBJ1-5; D remains unclear. This CDR3 is 12 amino acids long. Per the germline V gene, CDR1 is DFQATT and CDR2 is SNEGSKA (reference sequence). The CDR3: CRAREGNQPQHF. The CDR3 DNA follows: TGCAGGGCTAGGGAGGGAAATCAGCCCCAGCATTTT.

This clonotype was observed once. It may be a read error: a sequence one base away is much more abundant. The V and J genes are TRBV7-2 and TRBJ2-1, with 9 bases identical to TRBD2. The ends lost 3 bases at V and 13 bases at J; junction bases unmatched: 13. CDR3 length: 15 amino acids. Germline V gene lookup returns CDR1 SGHTA and CDR2 FQGNSA. As DNA, the CDR3 is TGTGCCAGCAGCTTCTTAGCGGGAGCCAAAAACATTCAGTTCTTC. Translation gives CASSFLAGAKNIQFF.

CDR3 sequence: CASNLRASTATREQYF. The CDR3 nucleotides are TGTGCCAGCAACCTTCGTGCATCGACGGCCACCCGCGAGCAGTACTTC. This rearrangement joins TRBV6-6 to TRBJ2-7; D unresolved. Looked up from germline, CDR1 is MNHNY and CDR2 is SVGAGI (reference sequence). The CDR3 covers 16 residues. Trimming took off 7 bases at V and 6 bases at J, with 25 bases between the two ends.

The rearrangement links TRBV20-1 to TRBJ2-3; D not resolved. There are 13 residues in the CDR3. Germline assignment: CDR1 DFQATT and CDR2 SNEGSKA (reference sequence). Trimming pared 4 bases from V and 2 bases from J, leaving 10 bases between. The CDR3 sequence is CSAKLLLTDTQYF. DNA of the CDR3: TGCAGTGCTAAACTGCTTCTCACAGATACGCAGTATTTT.

The chain uses TRBV6-1 and TRBJ2-7, with unresolved D. This CDR3 region has 13 residues. Germline lookup yields CDR1 MNHNS and CDR2 SASEGT. Trimming removed 3 bases from V and 8 bases from J, with 14 bases in between. For the CDR3, the DNA is TGTGCCAGCAGTGAGTCCAATCCGAGGAAGCAGTACTTC. As protein: CASSESNPRKQYF.

The rearrangement uses TRBV20-1 and TRBJ1-3; D call uncertain. V was clipped by 2 bases and J by 0 bases, with 8 bases between them. The CDR3 spans 14 residues. Per germline, CDR1 DFQATT and CDR2 SNEGSKA (reference sequence). The chain's CDR3 is CSARTGGSGNTIYF. The CDR3 DNA reads as TGCAGTGCTAGAACCGGTGGCTCTGGAAACACCATATATTTT.

This chain connects TRBV20-1 to TRBJ2-5; TRBD2 matches 9 bases. V gave up 5 bases and J gave up 0 bases; unmatched junction bases: 7. CDR1 and CDR2 (germline): DFQATT, SNEGSKA (reference sequence). The CDR3 spans 15 residues. The CDR3 is CSASLERGDQETQYF. The CDR3 DNA is TGCAGTGCTTCGTTGGAGCGGGGGGACCAAGAGACCCAGTACTTC.

The chain uses TRBV7-2 and TRBJ2-5; 7 positions agree with TRBD2. This CDR3 region has 15 residues. The germline V gene has CDR1 SGHTA and CDR2 FQGNSA. J gave up 1 base and V 6 bases, and 8 bases lay outside the gene matches. The CDR3: CASRITSGAQETQYF. The CDR3, as DNA: TGTGCCAGCAGAATTACCAGCGGGGCCCAAGAGACCCAGTACTTC.

This sequence joins TRBV7-9 and TRBJ1-4, with D tentatively TRBD1 (5 bases). Germline values: CDR1 SEHNR, CDR2 FQNEAQ (reference sequence). V lost 3 bases and J 4 bases, leaving 9 bases between the germline ends. The CDR3 sequence is 14 residues long. CDR3 DNA: TGTGCCAGCAGCTTGGGGCTGTATAATGAAAAACTGTTTTTT. Translated: CASSLGLYNEKLFF. The whole variable domain, filled in from reference TRBV7-9 and TRBJ1-4, reads DTGVSQNPRHKITKRGQNVTFRCDPISEHNRLYWYRQTLGQGPEFLTYFQNEAQLEKSRLLSDRFSAERPKGSFSTLEIQRTEQGDSAMYLCASSLGLYNEKLFFGSGTQLSVL.

This clonotype was observed a handful of times. V and J are TRBV20-1 and TRBJ2-7; D perhaps matches TRBD2 (6 bases). The germline gives CDR1 DFQATT, CDR2 SNEGSKA (reference sequence). Trimming removed 3 bases at V and 1 base at J, with 10 bases between. The length of the CDR3 is 13 residues. CDR3 sequence reads: CSASTGVSYEQYF. The CDR3 DNA sequence: TGCAGTGCTAGTACGGGGGTATCCTACGAGCAGTACTTC.